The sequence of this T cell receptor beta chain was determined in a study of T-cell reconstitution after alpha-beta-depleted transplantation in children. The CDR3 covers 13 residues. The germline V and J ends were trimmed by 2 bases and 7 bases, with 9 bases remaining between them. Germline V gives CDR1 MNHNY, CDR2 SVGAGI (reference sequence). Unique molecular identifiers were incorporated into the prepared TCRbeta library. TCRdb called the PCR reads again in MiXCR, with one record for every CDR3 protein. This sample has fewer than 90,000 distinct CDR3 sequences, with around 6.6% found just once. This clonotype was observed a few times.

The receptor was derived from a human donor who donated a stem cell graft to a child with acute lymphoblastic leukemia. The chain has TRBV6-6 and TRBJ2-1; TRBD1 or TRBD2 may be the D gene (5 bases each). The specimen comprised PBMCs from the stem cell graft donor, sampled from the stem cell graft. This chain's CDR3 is CASSYRDLNEQFF. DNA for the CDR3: TGTGCCAGCAGTTACAGGGACCTTAATGAGCAGTTCTTC.